Presented here are 10 T cell receptor beta chains from one specimen sequenced in a study of T-cell memory formation after mild COVID-19. MiXCR, run by TCRdb on the 5' RACE reads, gives a single entry per CDR3 protein. The data hold over 120,000 distinct CDR3 sequences, with roughly 19% observed a single time. What was sequenced was PBMCs or a T cell subset sorted from them (not recorded which). These receptors were obtained from an adult woman who had mild COVID-19 (a few samples of this study predate the infection). Cell type and time point are not known.

There are a few counts of this clonotype. The chain has TRBV7-8 and TRBJ2-1, with TRBD2 identical over 14 bases. The junction had 13 bases not matched to a gene; V was cut back by 5 bases and J by 7 bases. Germline CDR1 reads SGHVS; CDR2 reads FQNEAQ. This CDR3 contains 18 residues. CDR3 sequence (DNA): TGTGCCAGCAGCCTCGGGACTAGCGGGAGTGCCTACTTTAATGAGCAGTTCTTC. This encodes CASSLGTSGSAYFNEQFF.

The J gene is TRBJ2-2, the V gene TRBV18; a weak D match, TRBD1 (5 bases). The CDR3 length is 17 residues. Germline V lookup: CDR1 KGHSH, CDR2 LQKENI. Between the trimmed V and J ends, which lost 4 bases and 0 bases, there was a span of 15 bases. The CDR3 loop reads CASSRIQDAPNTGELFF. CDR3 DNA sequence: TGTGCCAGCTCACGAATACAGGACGCACCGAACACCGGGGAGCTGTTTTTT.

This clonotype was observed a handful of times. This sequence joins TRBV18 and TRBJ2-1; perhaps D is TRBD1 or TRBD2 (5 bases each). The germline V gene encodes CDR1 KGHSH and CDR2 LQKENI. V dropped 3 bases and J dropped 9 bases, with 12 bases sitting between them. There are 13 residues in the CDR3. CDR3 in amino acids: CASSPRGSGEQFF. The CDR3 DNA sequence: TGTGCCAGCTCACCGAGGGGTTCCGGTGAGCAGTTCTTC. The complete variable domain, with remaining parts taken from reference TRBV18 and TRBJ2-1, reads NAGVMQNPRHLVRRRGQEARLRCSPMKGHSHVYWYRQLPEEGLKFMVYLQKENIIDESGMPKERFSAEFPKEGPSILRIQQVVRGDSAAYFCASSPRGSGEQFFGPGTRLTVL.

The chain links TRBV18 to TRBJ1-2; a possible D gene is TRBD1 (6 bases). Germline assignment: CDR1 KGHSH and CDR2 LQKENI. The CDR3 is made up of 13 amino acids. Trimming cost V 1 base and J 9 bases, with 12 bases left between them. Here the CDR3 reads CASSPQQGESYTF. CDR3 nucleotides: TGTGCCAGCTCACCACAACAGGGCGAAAGCTACACCTTC.

This clonotype was recorded a few times. This chain connects TRBV9 to TRBJ2-2; 7 nucleotides line up with TRBD1. The V segment lost 2 bases and the J segment 0 bases; nucleotides outside the gene matches: 7. CDR3 length: 17 residues. The germline CDR1 and CDR2 sequences are SGDLS and YYNGEE. CDR3 sequence: CASSVTSGGPNTGELFF. The CDR3 nucleotides are TGTGCCAGCAGCGTTACCTCAGGGGGTCCGAACACCGGGGAGCTGTTTTTT. The full variable domain, completed using reference TRBV9 and TRBJ2-2, is DSGVTQTPKHLITATGQRVTLRCSPRSGDLSVYWYQQSLDQGLQFLIQYYNGEERAKGNILERFSAQQFPDLHSELNLSSLELGDSALYFCASSVTSGGPNTGELFFGEGSRLTVL.

This clonotype was observed a handful of times. The chain recombines TRBV6-6 with TRBJ2-7, with D perhaps matching TRBD1 (6 bases). The CDR3 runs 17 residues. V lost 6 bases to trimming and J lost 2 bases, with 23 bases between them. Per germline, CDR1 MNHNY and CDR2 SVGAGI (reference sequence). The CDR3 protein is CASSQTTYRVLTYEQYF. CDR3 nucleotide sequence: TGTGCCAGCAGCCAAACAACCTACAGGGTTCTAACCTACGAGCAGTACTTC.

DNA for the CDR3: TGTGCCAGCACCAATACTGGCTTTGGAGGGCGAGGTGAGCAGTTCTTC. Translating gives CASTNTGFGGRGEQFF. The chain couples TRBV11-2 to TRBJ2-1, with D possibly matching TRBD2 (6 bases). The V gene's germline CDR1 is SGHAT and CDR2 FQNNGV. This CDR3 contains 16 residues. V lost 7 bases, J lost 9 bases, and 25 bases lay in between.

This chain links TRBV4-1 with TRBJ2-4, with D possibly TRBD1 on 6 matching bases. This CDR3 has 18 amino acids. CDR1 is MGHRA, CDR2 YSYEKL, per germline. The V and J ends lost 1 base and 3 bases respectively, with 19 bases between them. Here the CDR3 reads CASSQVRLNRVGKNIQYF. CDR3 nucleotides: TGCGCCAGCAGCCAAGTTCGGCTAAACAGGGTCGGCAAAAACATTCAGTACTTC.

The rearrangement uses TRBV29-1 and TRBJ2-7, with a possible D match to TRBD2 (6 bases). This CDR3 region has 13 residues. The germline V gene has CDR1 SQVTM and CDR2 ANQGSEA. The V end was cut by 5 bases, the J end by 6 bases, with 17 bases between. The chain's CDR3 is CSVTPVAGPEQYF. The CDR3, as DNA: TGCAGCGTTACCCCCGTGGCGGGACCCGAGCAGTACTTC.

This chain connects TRBV5-1 to TRBJ1-5; weak D call: TRBD1 (5 bases). The length of the CDR3 is 14 residues. Germline-derived CDR1 and CDR2 are SGHRS and YFSETQ. The V gene lost 4 bases and the J gene lost 11 bases, with 19 bases spanning the gap. In DNA, the CDR3 is TGCGCCAGCAGCGATTCCGGCGGGGGGTCGGCCCAGCATTTT. Its protein is CASSDSGGGSAQHF.